This T cell receptor beta chain stems from a study of PD-1 blockade in mismatch repair-deficient tumors. Study at large: Patients had approximately 12 mismatch repair-deficient cancer types, all previously treated and progressing.

This clone was detected only a few times. Its antigen is still unknown. Germline CDR1 and CDR2: SEHNR and FQNEAQ (reference sequence). With 0 bases removed from V and 4 bases from J, the gap between germline ends came to 9 bases. This CDR3 has 14 residues. TCRdb keeps only in-frame clones here, not all; method: immunoSEQ multiplex PCR. The sample has 90,000 to 130,000 clones, over 65% seen once. Study results and limitations: Tumor-resident clones, often absent from pretreatment blood, expanded after pembrolizumab and then contracted.

PCR or immunohistochemistry showed mismatch repair deficiency in every enrolled patient. The TCR-sequenced patients were three responders to pembrolizumab. The sequence derives from an adult with mismatch repair-deficient cancer. The sequencing used peripheral blood, collected 60 weeks after starting pembrolizumab. The chain carries TRBV7-9 and TRBJ1-2; D unresolved. CDR3 residues: CASSLAGGSYGYTF. Here the CDR3 DNA reads TGTGCCAGCAGCTTAGCAGGCGGAAGCTATGGCTACACCTTC.